This is a list of T cell receptor beta chains from one sample in a study of blood T cell repertoires in COVID-19. Libraries were prepared by immunoSEQ multiplex PCR; TCRdb keeps only in-frame clonotypes and omits some of them. The repertoire has hundreds of thousands of clones, over 85% of them found once; the top ten carry roughly 0.76%. Input material: peripheral blood. The receptor source for this set is a man aged 18-30 years with COVID-19, enrolled during active disease. Both conserved end residues are part of each CDR3. The D gene is left open where the match is weak. Clone size is stated in some rows and not others, as once, few, many or a class when expanded.

-	TRBV20-1	-	TRBJ1-2	TGCAGTGCAAGGACTGTGAATGGCTACACCTTC	CSARTVNGYTF
-	TRBV6-5	-	TRBJ1-5	TGTGCCAGCTGGGGGCTCGGCAATCAGCCCCAGCATTTT	CASWGLGNQPQHF
-	TRBV6-1	TRBD1	TRBJ1-5	TGTGCCAGCAGTGTAACCGGGACAGGGGCTGGTCAGCCCCAGCATTTT	CASSVTGTGAGQPQHF
-	TRBV2	TRBD1	TRBJ1-6	TGTGCCAGCAGTGATGTATGGGACAGAGATAATTCACCCCTCCACTTT	CASSDVWDRDNSPLHF
-	TRBV28	TRBD1	TRBJ1-5	TGTGCCAGCACCCAGCGACAGGGCCCAAATCAGCCCCAGCATTTT	CASTQRQGPNQPQHF
-	TRBV24-1	TRBD2	TRBJ2-1	TGTGCCACCGCCGCGGATCCGGGAGGAGGGAATGAGCAGTTCTTC	CATAADPGGGNEQFF
-	TRBV27	TRBD2	TRBJ2-7	TGTGCCAGCAGTTTGGCGGGGGGTCTCTACGAGCAGTACTTC	CASSLAGGLYEQYF
-	TRBV2	-	TRBJ2-7	TGTGCCTGTAAACGGACAGAATTTTCCTACGAGCAGTACTTC	CACKRTEFSYEQYF
-	TRBV11-3	-	TRBJ2-7	TGTGCCAGCAGCTTAGAGGCCGAGCAGTACTTC	CASSLEAEQYF
once	TRBV9	-	TRBJ2-3	TGTGCCAGCAGCGGCCGTCTCAGGGATACGCAGTATTTT	CASSGRLRDTQYF
few	TRBV5-5	TRBD1	TRBJ2-7	TGTGCCAGCAGCCAACAGGGGGCGTACGAGCAGTACTTC	CASSQQGAYEQYF
-	TRBV11-3	-	TRBJ2-7	TGTGCCAGCAGCTTAGATCAATTGGAGGGGGCGAACTTC	CASSLDQLEGANF
-	TRBV3-1/TRBV3-2	-	TRBJ2-1	TGTGCCAGCAGCCAAACCCATAGCAAGAATGAGCAGTTCTTC	CASSQTHSKNEQFF
-	TRBV7-6	-	TRBJ2-7	TGTGCCAGCAGCTTAGCGGAGGGACAGCAATACGAGCAGTACTTC	CASSLAEGQQYEQYF
once	TRBV3-1/TRBV3-2	TRBD1	TRBJ1-2	TGTGCCAGCAGCTTTGGGACAGGGTGGGACTATGGCTACACCTTC	CASSFGTGWDYGYTF
-	TRBV2	TRBD2	TRBJ2-6	TGTGCCAGCAGTGAATGGGCGGGAGGAGTCTCTGGGGCCAACGTCCTGACTTTC	CASSEWAGGVSGANVLTF
-	TRBV5-1	-	TRBJ2-7	TGCGCCAGCAGTCAGACCCAGGCCTACGAGCAGTACTTC	CASSQTQAYEQYF
-	TRBV19	-	TRBJ1-6	TGTGCCAGTAGTCCCTCGACCGGACTAGGGCCCCTCCACTTT	CASSPSTGLGPLHF
-	TRBV7-9	TRBD2	TRBJ2-1	TGTGCCAGCAGCTTGGGACTAGCAAGCCATGAGCAGTTCTTC	CASSLGLASHEQFF
-	TRBV7-8	TRBD2	TRBJ2-1	TGTGCCAGCAGCTTAGTAGCGGGAGATTCGTATGAGCAGTTCTTC	CASSLVAGDSYEQFF
-	TRBV27	-	TRBJ2-2	TGTGCCAGCAGTTTCTTAGACAGGCTATTGAACACCGGGGAGCTGTTTTTT	CASSFLDRLLNTGELFF
-	TRBV24-1	-	TRBJ2-1	TGTGCCACCAGTGATCAATTGGAGGGGCTCGACAATGAGCAGTTCTTC	CATSDQLEGLDNEQFF
-	TRBV19	TRBD1	TRBJ2-2	TGTGCCAGTAGTTGGTCGGGACAGGGCCACACCGGGGAGCTGTTTTTT	CASSWSGQGHTGELFF
-	TRBV7-3	TRBD1	TRBJ2-5	TGTGCCAGCAGCCCAGACAGGGGAATTGGGGAGACCCAGTACTTC	CASSPDRGIGETQYF
-	TRBV7-9	TRBD2	TRBJ2-1	TGTGCCAGCAGCTCAGGACTAGCGGGAGCCTTCCGCTACAATGAGCAGTTCTTC	CASSSGLAGAFRYNEQFF
-	TRBV2	-	TRBJ2-5	TGTGCCAGCGAGGTAGAGACCCAGTACTTC	CASEVETQYF
-	TRBV7-2	TRBD2	TRBJ2-7	TGTGCCAGCAGCTCCGGACTAGCGGTCTACGAGCAGTACTTC	CASSSGLAVYEQYF
-	TRBV18	TRBD1	TRBJ2-7	TGTGCCAGCTCACCACCGACAGGGATAGGTGAGCAGTACTTC	CASSPPTGIGEQYF
-	TRBV5-1	TRBD1	TRBJ1-1	TGCGCCAGCAGCTCTGGGACAGGGCTAGGGAACACTGAAGCTTTCTTT	CASSSGTGLGNTEAFF
once	TRBV23-1	TRBD1	TRBJ2-5	TGCGCCAGCCGTTTTGCCGACAGGGGGATGGAGACCCAGTACTTC	CASRFADRGMETQYF
-	TRBV5-1	-	TRBJ1-1	TGCGCCAGCAGCTTGGGACGGGGAAGGGTGACTACTGAAGCTTTCTTT	CASSLGRGRVTTEAFF
-	TRBV11-2	TRBD2	TRBJ2-3	TGTGCCAGCAGCCTGTGGTCTCTAGCGGGACCCACAGATACGCAGTATTTT	CASSLWSLAGPTDTQYF
few	TRBV27	TRBD1	TRBJ1-1	TGTGCCAGCAGTTTCGGACAGGGTATGAACACTGAAGCTTTCTTT	CASSFGQGMNTEAFF
-	TRBV7-8	-	TRBJ1-1	TGTGCCAGCAGCCCAGGACGGGGGGGGAGTAGCCGAGAAGCTTTCTTT	CASSPGRGGSSREAFF
once	TRBV2	TRBD1	TRBJ2-7	TGTGCCAGCAGTGTGGACAGGGAGGCGAGAGGGCTCTACGAGCAGTACTTC	CASSVDREARGLYEQYF
-	TRBV5-4	TRBD2	TRBJ2-1	TGTGCCAGCAGCTTGGAGAGCGGGGGGTACAATGAGCAGTTCTTC	CASSLESGGYNEQFF
once	TRBV11-2	TRBD2	TRBJ2-1	TGTGCCAGCAGCTTTTTTCAGCGGGGCAACAATGAGCAGTTCTTC	CASSFFQRGNNEQFF
-	TRBV19	-	TRBJ1-6	TGTGCCAGTAAGCGCGGGGGAATTGATAATTCACCCCTCCACTTT	CASKRGGIDNSPLHF
-	TRBV5-6	-	TRBJ2-7	TGTGCCAGCAGCTTGGCCCAAGCGTTTCGATACGAGCAGTACTTC	CASSLAQAFRYEQYF
-	TRBV7-9	TRBD1	TRBJ1-3	TGTGCCAGCAGTTATAGGACAGGGTATGGAAACACCATATATTTT	CASSYRTGYGNTIYF
-	TRBV11-2	-	TRBJ2-1	TGTGCCAGCAGCTTAGACCGGCCGCGGAGACCCTACAATGAGCAGTTCTTC	CASSLDRPRRPYNEQFF
-	TRBV5-4	TRBD1	TRBJ2-2	TGTGCCAGCAGCCACAAAACGCAGGGGGACACCGGGGAGCTGTTTTTT	CASSHKTQGDTGELFF
-	TRBV2	-	TRBJ2-7	TGTGCCAGCAGGGAGCGTGCTAACGAGCAGTACTTC	CASRERANEQYF
-	TRBV7-6	TRBD1	TRBJ1-5	TGTGCCAGCAGCTTAGGAGGGGGCGGCAATCAGCCCCAGCATTTT	CASSLGGGGNQPQHF
-	TRBV5-5	-	TRBJ1-2	TGTGCCAGCAGCTATAGCAGGGGAATTGGCTATGGCTACACCTTC	CASSYSRGIGYGYTF
-	TRBV18	-	TRBJ2-1	TGTGCCAGCTCACCACGAGAGTTTAATGAGCAGTTCTTC	CASSPREFNEQFF
-	TRBV6-4	-	TRBJ2-1	TGTGCCAGCAGTGCTTCCGGTGTGAATGAGCAGTTCTTC	CASSASGVNEQFF
-	TRBV5-4	TRBD2	TRBJ2-7	TGTGCCAGCAGCTCAATAGCGGGGGGGGGAACCTACGAGCAGTACTTC	CASSSIAGGGTYEQYF
-	TRBV5-4	-	TRBJ1-2	TGTGCCAGCAGCTCGTACAGGGAAACAAACTATGGCTACACCTTC	CASSSYRETNYGYTF
-	TRBV5-1	-	TRBJ2-1	TGCGCCAGCAGCTTTGAGGGCAGGGAGGATGAGCAGTTCTTC	CASSFEGREDEQFF
once	TRBV18	TRBD1	TRBJ1-6	TGTGCCAGCTCACCAGCAGGGGGCAATTCACCCCTCCACTTT	CASSPAGGNSPLHF
-	TRBV19	-	TRBJ1-2	TGTGCCAGTAAAATGAGTGATGGTACTAACTATGGCTACACCTTC	CASKMSDGTNYGYTF
-	TRBV7-9	TRBD2	TRBJ2-7	TGTGCCAGCAGTTCTACCAGACTAGCTCCCTACGAGCAGTACTTC	CASSSTRLAPYEQYF
-	TRBV19	TRBD1	TRBJ1-4	TGTGCCAGTGGAATATCGGACAGGGGTTGGGAACTGTTTTTT	CASGISDRGWELFF
-	TRBV5-1	-	TRBJ1-4	TGCGCCAGCAGCTTGGAGGTTGGGCAGAATAATGAAAAACTGTTTTTT	CASSLEVGQNNEKLFF